Listed below are T cell receptor beta chains from one sample, sequenced in a study of CD8 T cells in Susac syndrome. In TCRdb, the immunoSEQ multiplex PCR reads were re-called with MiXCR into one record per CDR3 protein. Counted here are 200,000 to 300,000 distinct CDR3 sequences, roughly 93% occurring once; the ten biggest clones make up around 0.072%. The sample taken for sequencing was CD4+ T cells from PBMCs. All receptors come from a human donor with multiple sclerosis. Each CDR3 is given with its conserved first and last residue. Fields, in order: CDR3 protein, CDR3 DNA, V gene, J gene, D gene, clone size. The D gene is left open where the match is weak. The size entry is marked missing in some rows and otherwise reads once, few, many or a size class.

cdr3_aa: CASTPPGRGYNEQFF
cdr3_nt: TGTGCCAGTACCCCCCCGGGGAGAGGTTACAATGAGCAGTTCTTC
v_call: TRBV19
j_call: TRBJ2-1
d_call: -
clone_size: -

cdr3_aa: CASSFSTGGAFF
cdr3_nt: TGTGCCAGCAGTTTCTCAACAGGGGGAGCTTTCTTT
v_call: TRBV6-2/TRBV6-3
j_call: TRBJ1-1
d_call: TRBD1
clone_size: -

cdr3_aa: CASSSEGGDGSPLHF
cdr3_nt: TGCGCCAGCAGCTCCGAAGGGGGCGATGGTTCACCCCTCCACTTT
v_call: TRBV5-1
j_call: TRBJ1-6
d_call: TRBD1
clone_size: -

cdr3_aa: CSVAGLAGYTQYF
cdr3_nt: TGCAGCGTGGCTGGACTAGCGGGTTATACGCAGTATTTT
v_call: TRBV29-1
j_call: TRBJ2-3
d_call: TRBD2
clone_size: -

cdr3_aa: CSVGGHRKSTDTQYF
cdr3_nt: TGCAGCGTTGGGGGACACCGAAAAAGCACAGATACGCAGTATTTT
v_call: TRBV29-1
j_call: TRBJ2-3
d_call: -
clone_size: once

cdr3_aa: CIGGNQETQYF
cdr3_nt: TGCATCGGGGGGAACCAAGAGACCCAGTACTTC
v_call: TRBV29-1
j_call: TRBJ2-5
d_call: TRBD2
clone_size: once

cdr3_aa: CASSLRETNSPLHF
cdr3_nt: TGTGCCAGCAGTTTAAGGGAAACCAATTCACCCCTCCACTTT
v_call: TRBV12-3/TRBV12-4
j_call: TRBJ1-6
d_call: -
clone_size: -

cdr3_aa: CASSEHSEETQYF
cdr3_nt: TGTGCCAGCAGCGAACACTCGGAAGAGACCCAGTACTTC
v_call: TRBV3-1
j_call: TRBJ2-5
d_call: -
clone_size: -

cdr3_aa: CSVFIQGARGYTF
cdr3_nt: TGCAGCGTTTTCATACAGGGGGCTCGGGGCTACACCTTC
v_call: TRBV29-1
j_call: TRBJ1-2
d_call: TRBD1
clone_size: -

cdr3_aa: CASSNYRSGANVLTF
cdr3_nt: TGTGCCAGCAGCAATTACAGGTCTGGGGCCAACGTCCTGACTTTC
v_call: TRBV5-4
j_call: TRBJ2-6
d_call: -
clone_size: -

cdr3_aa: CASSPHGTGTAENEKLFF
cdr3_nt: TGCGCCAGCAGCCCGCACGGTACCGGGACAGCAGAGAATGAAAAACTGTTTTTT
v_call: TRBV4-1
j_call: TRBJ1-4
d_call: TRBD1
clone_size: -

cdr3_aa: CASSSGAGRARETQYF
cdr3_nt: TGTGCCAGCAGTTCGGGTGCCGGGAGGGCCAGGGAGACCCAGTACTTC
v_call: TRBV12-3/TRBV12-4
j_call: TRBJ2-5
d_call: TRBD2
clone_size: -

cdr3_aa: CASSLGQSQETQYF
cdr3_nt: TGTGCCAGCAGTTTAGGGCAGAGCCAAGAGACCCAGTACTTC
v_call: TRBV28
j_call: TRBJ2-5
d_call: -
clone_size: few

cdr3_aa: CASSLGRNRVSGNTIYF
cdr3_nt: TGCGCCAGCAGCTTGGGCCGAAACAGGGTGTCTGGAAACACCATATATTTT
v_call: TRBV5-1
j_call: TRBJ1-3
d_call: -
clone_size: -

cdr3_aa: CASSSASEASSPLHF
cdr3_nt: TGCGCCAGCAGCTCTGCAAGTGAAGCCTCTTCACCCCTCCACTTT
v_call: TRBV5-1
j_call: TRBJ1-6
d_call: -
clone_size: -

cdr3_aa: CSVPGQGDYEQYF
cdr3_nt: TGCAGCGTTCCGGGACAGGGAGACTACGAGCAGTACTTC
v_call: TRBV29-1
j_call: TRBJ2-7
d_call: TRBD1
clone_size: -

cdr3_aa: CASSEGPDQPQHF
cdr3_nt: TGCGCCAGCAGTGAAGGACCCGATCAGCCCCAGCATTTT
v_call: TRBV10-2
j_call: TRBJ1-5
d_call: -
clone_size: -

cdr3_aa: CASRRDTGPYEQYF
cdr3_nt: TGCGCCAGCAGGAGGGACACTGGACCCTACGAGCAGTACTTC
v_call: TRBV5-1
j_call: TRBJ2-7
d_call: -
clone_size: -

cdr3_aa: CASSFHLGQGRETQYF
cdr3_nt: TGTGCCAGCAGTTTCCACCTGGGACAGGGGAGGGAGACCCAGTACTTC
v_call: TRBV28
j_call: TRBJ2-5
d_call: TRBD1
clone_size: -

cdr3_aa: CASSLAGTAYEQYF
cdr3_nt: TGTGCCAGCAGCTTGGCCGGGACAGCCTACGAGCAGTACTTC
v_call: TRBV5-6
j_call: TRBJ2-7
d_call: TRBD1
clone_size: few

cdr3_aa: CASSPDSHNEQFF
cdr3_nt: TGCGCCAGCAGCCCGGACAGCCACAATGAGCAGTTCTTC
v_call: TRBV5-1
j_call: TRBJ2-1
d_call: -
clone_size: -

cdr3_aa: CASSTRRAFESGQYF
cdr3_nt: TGTGCCAGCAGCACTAGGAGGGCTTTCGAGAGTGGGCAGTACTTC
v_call: TRBV4-2
j_call: TRBJ2-7
d_call: -
clone_size: -

cdr3_aa: CASSAVPGQGPDPGNTIYF
cdr3_nt: TGTGCCAGCAGTGCCGTCCCGGGACAGGGCCCGGACCCTGGAAACACCATATATTTT
v_call: TRBV6-4
j_call: TRBJ1-3
d_call: TRBD1
clone_size: -

cdr3_aa: CAWSVKGMAGYTF
cdr3_nt: TGTGCCTGGAGTGTCAAGGGAATGGCTGGCTACACCTTC
v_call: TRBV30
j_call: TRBJ1-2
d_call: -
clone_size: -

cdr3_aa: CASSLSSGGVGDTQYF
cdr3_nt: TGTGCCAGCAGTTTATCTAGCGGGGGGGTAGGAGATACGCAGTATTTT
v_call: TRBV28
j_call: TRBJ2-3
d_call: TRBD2
clone_size: -

cdr3_aa: CAWRSTSNQPQHF
cdr3_nt: TGTGCCTGGAGGAGCACAAGCAATCAGCCCCAGCATTTT
v_call: TRBV30
j_call: TRBJ1-5
d_call: -
clone_size: -

cdr3_aa: CSGAGQGYEQYF
cdr3_nt: TGCAGTGGCGCGGGACAGGGATACGAGCAGTACTTC
v_call: TRBV20-1
j_call: TRBJ2-7
d_call: TRBD1
clone_size: -

cdr3_aa: CSAALGGGTDTQYF
cdr3_nt: TGCAGCGCAGCCCTCGGGGGGGGCACAGATACGCAGTATTTT
v_call: TRBV29-1
j_call: TRBJ2-3
d_call: TRBD2
clone_size: -

cdr3_aa: CASTLSGPKGPQHF
cdr3_nt: TGTGCCAGCACCCTCTCGGGGCCTAAGGGGCCCCAGCATTTT
v_call: TRBV28
j_call: TRBJ1-5
d_call: -
clone_size: -

cdr3_aa: CASSLLGTYTHYNEQFF
cdr3_nt: TGTGCCAGCAGCTTACTGGGGACCTATACCCACTACAATGAGCAGTTCTTC
v_call: TRBV7-8
j_call: TRBJ2-1
d_call: -
clone_size: -

cdr3_aa: CASSSTPPETQYF
cdr3_nt: TGTGCCAGCAGTTCGACACCGCCCGAGACCCAGTACTTC
v_call: TRBV28
j_call: TRBJ2-5
d_call: -
clone_size: -

cdr3_aa: CAISEPQLGGGETQYF
cdr3_nt: TGTGCCATCAGCGAACCCCAACTCGGCGGGGGAGAGACCCAGTACTTC
v_call: TRBV10-3
j_call: TRBJ2-5
d_call: TRBD2
clone_size: -

cdr3_aa: CATSRDKWLAGVVQETQYF
cdr3_nt: TGTGCCACCAGCAGAGATAAGTGGCTAGCGGGCGTGGTCCAAGAGACCCAGTACTTC
v_call: TRBV15
j_call: TRBJ2-5
d_call: TRBD2
clone_size: once

cdr3_aa: CASSDGGTQYF
cdr3_nt: TGTGCCAGCAGTGATGGGGGTACGCAGTATTTT
v_call: TRBV25-1
j_call: TRBJ2-3
d_call: -
clone_size: -

cdr3_aa: CSVDGPATPSSTDTQYF
cdr3_nt: TGCAGCGTTGATGGGCCGGCCACCCCTTCTAGCACAGATACGCAGTATTTT
v_call: TRBV29-1
j_call: TRBJ2-3
d_call: -
clone_size: -

cdr3_aa: CASRGLAKNIQYF
cdr3_nt: TGTGCCAGCAGAGGACTAGCCAAAAACATTCAGTACTTC
v_call: TRBV2
j_call: TRBJ2-4
d_call: -
clone_size: -

cdr3_aa: CASSLRLRELNTEAFF
cdr3_nt: TGCGCCAGCAGTCTGCGCTTGCGGGAGCTGAACACTGAAGCTTTCTTT
v_call: TRBV5-1
j_call: TRBJ1-1
d_call: -
clone_size: -

cdr3_aa: CASTPQGARGYTF
cdr3_nt: TGTGCCAGCACCCCACAGGGGGCGCGTGGCTACACCTTC
v_call: TRBV12-3/TRBV12-4
j_call: TRBJ1-2
d_call: TRBD1
clone_size: -

cdr3_aa: CASSQVRGSYNEQFF
cdr3_nt: TGTGCCAGCAGCCAAGTCAGGGGTTCCTACAATGAGCAGTTCTTC
v_call: TRBV14
j_call: TRBJ2-1
d_call: -
clone_size: -

cdr3_aa: CASSHFGQDQETQYF
cdr3_nt: TGTGCCAGCAGCCACTTCGGGCAGGACCAAGAGACCCAGTACTTC
v_call: TRBV5-7
j_call: TRBJ2-5
d_call: -
clone_size: -

cdr3_aa: CASSLQGSTYGYTF
cdr3_nt: TGTGCCAGCAGTTTACAGGGTTCGACGTATGGCTACACCTTC
v_call: TRBV27
j_call: TRBJ1-2
d_call: -
clone_size: -

cdr3_aa: CASSLGRGQTKKETQYF
cdr3_nt: TGTGCCAGCAGCCTTGGCCGTGGGCAGACCAAGAAAGAGACCCAGTACTTC
v_call: TRBV14
j_call: TRBJ2-5
d_call: -
clone_size: -

cdr3_aa: CASSLGGNHEKLFF
cdr3_nt: TGCGCCAGCAGCTTGGGGGGAAATCATGAAAAACTGTTTTTT
v_call: TRBV5-1
j_call: TRBJ1-4
d_call: -
clone_size: -

cdr3_aa: CASMRGTNYGYTF
cdr3_nt: TGTGCCAGCATGAGGGGCACTAACTATGGCTACACCTTC
v_call: TRBV6-1
j_call: TRBJ1-2
d_call: -
clone_size: -

cdr3_aa: CASSLDGQGGTDTQYF
cdr3_nt: TGCGCCAGCAGCTTGGACGGACAGGGGGGCACAGATACGCAGTATTTT
v_call: TRBV5-1
j_call: TRBJ2-3
d_call: TRBD1
clone_size: -

cdr3_aa: CSVEVRLAGNEQFF
cdr3_nt: TGCAGCGTTGAAGTTCGACTAGCGGGCAATGAGCAGTTCTTC
v_call: TRBV29-1
j_call: TRBJ2-1
d_call: TRBD2
clone_size: -

cdr3_aa: CASSLSGGFAGELFF
cdr3_nt: TGTGCCAGCAGTTTATCAGGGGGTTTTGCCGGGGAGCTGTTTTTT
v_call: TRBV12-3/TRBV12-4
j_call: TRBJ2-2
d_call: TRBD1
clone_size: -

cdr3_aa: CASSLTGVEAFF
cdr3_nt: TGTGCCAGCAGCTTAACAGGGGTCGAAGCTTTCTTT
v_call: TRBV6-2/TRBV6-3
j_call: TRBJ1-1
d_call: TRBD1
clone_size: once

cdr3_aa: CASSLGGRAYGYTF
cdr3_nt: TGTGCCAGCAGCTTGGGTGGCAGGGCCTATGGCTACACCTTC
v_call: TRBV5-6
j_call: TRBJ1-2
d_call: -
clone_size: -

cdr3_aa: CSAGNDRSYEQYF
cdr3_nt: TGCAGTGCGGGGAACGACAGGTCTTACGAGCAGTACTTC
v_call: TRBV20-1
j_call: TRBJ2-7
d_call: -
clone_size: -

cdr3_aa: CASGLVLGTGLHGELFF
cdr3_nt: TGTGCTAGTGGTTTGGTACTCGGGACAGGGCTTCACGGGGAGCTGTTTTTT
v_call: TRBV12-5
j_call: TRBJ2-2
d_call: TRBD1
clone_size: -

cdr3_aa: CSAPGPLRSNEKLFF
cdr3_nt: TGCAGTGCCCCCGGGCCGTTGCGGTCTAATGAAAAACTGTTTTTT
v_call: TRBV20-1
j_call: TRBJ1-4
d_call: -
clone_size: -

cdr3_aa: CSARARGREGYSNQPQHF
cdr3_nt: TGCAGTGCTAGGGCCCGGGGGCGAGAGGGATATAGCAATCAGCCCCAGCATTTT
v_call: TRBV20-1
j_call: TRBJ1-5
d_call: -
clone_size: -

cdr3_aa: CASRGLGPPGEQFF
cdr3_nt: TGTGCCAGCAGGGGACTTGGCCCACCCGGTGAGCAGTTCTTC
v_call: TRBV25-1
j_call: TRBJ2-1
d_call: -
clone_size: -

cdr3_aa: CASSPLHDNPGIYGYTF
cdr3_nt: TGTGCCAGCTCACCCCTCCATGACAACCCGGGGATCTATGGCTACACCTTC
v_call: TRBV18
j_call: TRBJ1-2
d_call: -
clone_size: -